The 3 T cell receptor beta chains below all came from one sample that was sequenced in a study of blood T cell repertoires in COVID-19. Libraries were prepared by immunoSEQ multiplex PCR; TCRdb keeps only in-frame clonotypes and omits some of them. The sample shows approximately 290,000 clones, about 90% of them seen only once. The sequenced sample consisted of peripheral blood. These receptors were obtained from a woman in her twenties or thirties with COVID-19, enrolled during active disease.

On this clone itself: The junction departs from germline at one end; a sequencing error may be responsible. The gene calls are TRBV3-1 (or the pseudogene TRBV3-2) and TRBJ2-1; 10 bases match TRBD2. CDR3 size: 12 residues. Germline V gene sequence: CDR1 LGHDT, CDR2 YNNKEL (reference sequence). CDR3 in DNA: TGTGCCAGCAGCCAGCCAGCGGGGGGGCTGGTCTTC. It yields the protein CASSQPAGGLVF.

J is TRBJ2-3 and V is TRBV5-1, with D possibly TRBD2 on 6 matching bases. This CDR3 comprises 12 residues. Germline-derived CDR1 and CDR2 are SGHRS and YFSETQ. The V gene lost 7 bases and the J gene lost 5 bases, with 11 bases spanning the gap. In nucleotides, the CDR3 is TGCGCCAGCTGGGGAGGTGTAGATACGCAGTATTTT. Protein product: CASWGGVDTQYF.

The chain employs TRBV2 and TRBJ1-4; D remains ambiguous. From germline, CDR1 is SNHLY and CDR2 FYNNEI. The CDR3 length is 15 residues. Between the trimmed V and J ends, which lost 2 bases and 5 bases, there was a span of 12 bases. The CDR3 spells CASSENGFPNEKLFF. The CDR3 bases are TGTGCCAGCAGTGAAAACGGGTTCCCCAATGAAAAACTGTTTTTT. Combining the CDR3 with reference TRBV2 and TRBJ1-4 gives the whole variable domain EPEVTQTPSHQVTQMGQEVILRCVPISNHLYFYWYRQILGQKVEFLVSFYNNEISEKSEIFDDQFSVERPDGSNFTLKIRSTKLEDSAMYFCASSENGFPNEKLFFGSGTQLSVL.